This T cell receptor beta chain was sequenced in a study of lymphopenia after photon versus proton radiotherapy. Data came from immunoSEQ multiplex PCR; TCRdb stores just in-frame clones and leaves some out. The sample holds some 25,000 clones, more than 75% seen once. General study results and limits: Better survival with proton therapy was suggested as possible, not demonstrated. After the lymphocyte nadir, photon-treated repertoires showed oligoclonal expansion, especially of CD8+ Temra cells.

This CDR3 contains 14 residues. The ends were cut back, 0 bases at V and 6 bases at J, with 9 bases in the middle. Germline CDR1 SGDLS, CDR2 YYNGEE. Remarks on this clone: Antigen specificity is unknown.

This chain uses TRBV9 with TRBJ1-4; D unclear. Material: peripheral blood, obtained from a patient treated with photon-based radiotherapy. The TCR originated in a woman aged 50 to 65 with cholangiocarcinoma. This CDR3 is CASSVGAGYEKLFF. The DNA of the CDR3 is TGTGCCAGCAGCGTAGGGGCAGGCTATGAAAAACTGTTTTTT. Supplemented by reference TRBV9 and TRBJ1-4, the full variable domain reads DSGVTQTPKHLITATGQRVTLRCSPRSGDLSVYWYQQSLDQGLQFLIQYYNGEERAKGNILERFSAQQFPDLHSELNLSSLELGDSALYFCASSVGAGYEKLFFGSGTQLSVL.